Sequencing of this T cell receptor (beta chain) was carried out in a study of Graves' ophthalmopathy and Graves' hyperthyroidism (dated 2018 in TCRdb). Study-wide context: Peripheral blood was collected at initial diagnosis, prior to any treatment. T-cell repertoires of thyroid tissue and blood were compared in six or seven hyperthyroidism patients. After sampling, hyperthyroidism patients received methimazole starting at 30 mg daily, and ophthalmopathy patients received high-dose intravenous methylprednisolone. The 85 to 100 discovery patients were divided at random into training and test sets in a 7:3 ratio. To explore V-J signatures that distinguish ophthalmopathy from hyperthyroidism, a discovery set of 90 to 100 patients was enrolled, made up of roughly 41 with ophthalmopathy and 55 to 65 with stable hyperthyroidism. For independent validation, a separate cohort was made up of 18 hyperthyroidism patients plus 17 patients who later progressed from hyperthyroidism to ophthalmopathy. The study used TCR beta repertoire signatures to distinguish Graves' ophthalmopathy from Graves' hyperthyroidism and to predict progression to ophthalmopathy. In total, 135 blood samples were TCR-sequenced: 43 ophthalmopathy, approximately 75 hyperthyroidism and some 17 hyperthyroidism-to-ophthalmopathy patients. Paper-wide results and their limitations: Most of the expanded thyroid clonotypes with a frequency above 0.001 were also detected in blood, and it was suggested that the thyroid immune response may be reflected by blood repertoires. No statistical method was used to set the sample size in advance, and the investigators knew which group each participant was assigned to. In validation, the model predicted ophthalmopathy progression with over 60% sensitivity and around 72% specificity; roughly 11 predicted patients were CT-confirmed with GO in a median of around 6 months. In cross-validation, the 13-signature model distinguished ophthalmopathy from stable hyperthyroidism with about 90% sensitivity and over 81% specificity, while in the test set the corresponding values were 80% and 75%.

The ophthalmopathy patients had moderately to severely active disease, with a Clinical Activity Score of 3 or higher, a NOSPECS grade of 4 or higher, and a disease duration of less than 3 months. Anyone with other autoimmune diseases, uncontrolled infections, pregnancy or lactation was excluded from the study. Clinical symptoms, serum thyroxine, TRAb, thyroid ultrasound and orbital computed tomography formed the basis of the diagnosis. Ficoll-Paque density gradient centrifugation was used to isolate PBMCs from 9.5 to 10 ml of fresh peripheral blood. Total RNA was extracted with Trizol reagent and quality-checked on an Agilent 2100 Bioanalyzer. Trimming removed 2 bases from V and 6 bases from J, leaving 17 bases between the germline ends. The CDR3 runs 15 amino acids, cysteine and phenylalanine included. The only DNA kept is the CDR3, 45 bases in frame from the first base. CDR1 is given as MNHEY and CDR2 as SVGEGT, both from the germline V gene.

This clonotype was recorded at least ten times. The target of this receptor is not known. No base-level quality is on record; no much larger clone is a single base apart. For repertoire sequencing, TCR beta CDR3 regions were amplified from RNA transcripts. HTBI primers and the Qiagen OneStep RT-PCR kit were used in a first-round RT-PCR, which was followed by a second-round multiplex PCR, size selection and purification. Libraries were sequenced on an Illumina HiSeq2000 using paired-end 100 bp reads. As for the authors' bioinformatics: SOAPnuke was used to process the reads, throwing out any read that had adapters, had uncalled bases, had a mean Phred below 15, or lacked an exact constant-primer or identifier match. COPE v1.2.5 was used to merge the high-quality paired reads. Each unique nucleotide sequence was defined as a clonotype, and clonotypes were aligned to IMGT TRB V, D and J references with MiTCR v1.1. The analysis was limited to V-J combinations with a frequency above 0.0001, which together covered 99.2% of repertoires. For each V-J combination, a TCR clonal expansion and chaos score was defined as the ratio of F50 clonal expansion to chaos observed in the TCRdist matrix. Welch's t-statistics and random forest were used to narrow the features down to around 13 V-J combinations, which were then fed into a naive Bayes classifier. The similarity between thyroid and blood repertoires was quantified using the Morisita-Horn index. In-frame beta chains were kept once TCRdb had trimmed the public reads at Q25 with fastp and called clones with MiXCR. Rows are combined by CDR3 protein, so each entry shows the most common genes and DNA. Clone size and V and J calls follow TCRdb, not the original study. In this sample the table shows about 370,000 distinct CDR3 sequences, around 18% of which occur a single time. Around 1.4% of the sample lies in the top ten.

Sequenced sample: peripheral blood. Recombination linked TRBV6-2 or TRBV6-3 to TRBJ2-7, with the D gene tentatively TRBD1 or TRBD2, based on 5 matching bases in each. This sequence originates from a woman younger than 30 with Graves' ophthalmopathy. Donor details come from another sample of the same person, matched by shared clones. Here the CDR3 is given as CASSYGRGTPREQYF. At the DNA level, the sequence is TGTGCCAGCAGTTACGGACGGGGCACTCCTCGCGAGCAGTACTTC.